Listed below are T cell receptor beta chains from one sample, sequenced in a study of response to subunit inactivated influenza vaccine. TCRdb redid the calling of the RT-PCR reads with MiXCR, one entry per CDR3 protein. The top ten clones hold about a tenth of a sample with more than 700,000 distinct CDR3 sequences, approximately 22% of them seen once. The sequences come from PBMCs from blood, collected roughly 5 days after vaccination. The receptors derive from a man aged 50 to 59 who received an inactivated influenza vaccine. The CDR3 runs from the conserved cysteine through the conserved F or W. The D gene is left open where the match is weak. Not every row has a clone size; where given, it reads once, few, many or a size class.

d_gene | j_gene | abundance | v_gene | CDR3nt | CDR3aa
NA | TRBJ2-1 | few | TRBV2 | TGTGCCAGCAGTCGAGGACACAACAATGAGCAGTTCTTC | CASSRGHNNEQFF
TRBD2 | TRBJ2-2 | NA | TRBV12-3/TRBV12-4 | TGTGCCTTCAGTTTCTCCAGCGGGGGGGTGATTATCCGCGTCGGGGAGCTGTTTTTT | CAFSFSSGGVIIRVGELFF
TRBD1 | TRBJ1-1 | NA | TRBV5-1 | TGCGCCAGCAGCCCCTCGGGACAGCCGAACACTGAAGCTTTCTTT | CASSPSGQPNTEAFF
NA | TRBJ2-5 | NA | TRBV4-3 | TGCGCCAGCAGCCGGACGTTCGGGAGAGAAGAGACCCAGTACTTC | CASSRTFGREETQYF
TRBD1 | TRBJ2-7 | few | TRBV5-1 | TGCGCCAGCAGCCGTTCCGGGACAGGGAGCTCCTACGAGCAGTACTTC | CASSRSGTGSSYEQYF
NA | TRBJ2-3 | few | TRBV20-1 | TGCAGTGCTAGAGCCCTCGCGGATACGCAGTATTTT | CSARALADTQYF
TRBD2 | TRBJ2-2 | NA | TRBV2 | TGTGCCAGCAGCGGGACTAGCGGGGGGGCCATCGGGGAGCTGTTTTTT | CASSGTSGGAIGELFF
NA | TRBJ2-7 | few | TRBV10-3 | TGTGCCATCACCTCGGGATACGAGCAGTACTTC | CAITSGYEQYF
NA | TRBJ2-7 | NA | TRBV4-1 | TGCGCCAGCAGCCAAGCCCCCTGGAGGGAGCCGGGGGACGAGCAGTACTTC | CASSQAPWREPGDEQYF
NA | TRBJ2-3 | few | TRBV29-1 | TGCAGCGTTGTGACAGGCACAGATACGCAGTATTTT | CSVVTGTDTQYF
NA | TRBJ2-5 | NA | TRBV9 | TGTGCCAGCAGCGTAAGGCCCGGAGAGACCCAGTACTTC | CASSVRPGETQYF
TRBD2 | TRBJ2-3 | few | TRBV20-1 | TGCAGTGCTACTCGGACTAGCGGGGGGGATACTCTTATACCAGATACGCAGTATTTT | CSATRTSGGDTLIPDTQYF
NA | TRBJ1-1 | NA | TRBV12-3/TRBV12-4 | TGTGCCAGCAGTTTTGGGCGGTTTAACACTGAAGCTTTCTTT | CASSFGRFNTEAFF
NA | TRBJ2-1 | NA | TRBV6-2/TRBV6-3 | TGTGCCAGCAGTTACTTCAGCGGTGAGCAGTTCTTC | CASSYFSGEQFF
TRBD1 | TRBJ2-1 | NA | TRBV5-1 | TGCGCCAGCAGCCTGGGACAGGGAGGTGTAAGTGAGCAGTTCTTC | CASSLGQGGVSEQFF
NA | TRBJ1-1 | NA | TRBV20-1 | TGCAGTGCTTACAGGGCGGTCACTGAAGCTTTCTTT | CSAYRAVTEAFF
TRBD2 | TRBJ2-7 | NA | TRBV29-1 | TGCAGCGTAACTAGCGGGTCCCCCTACGAGCAGTACTTC | CSVTSGSPYEQYF
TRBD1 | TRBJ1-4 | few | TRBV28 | TGTGCCAGCAGGACAGGGGGAAGTGAAAAACTGTTTTTT | CASRTGGSEKLFF
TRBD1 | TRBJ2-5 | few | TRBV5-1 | TGCGCCAGCAGCTGGGGGACAGGGGGCATTTCGGAGACCCAGTACTTC | CASSWGTGGISETQYF
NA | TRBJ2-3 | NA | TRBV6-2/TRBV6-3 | TGTGCCAGCAGTCCACGTACGAATACCGTTAGCACAGATACGCAGTATTTT | CASSPRTNTVSTDTQYF
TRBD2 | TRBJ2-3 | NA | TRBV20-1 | TGCAGTGCTAGAGAATGGACTAGCGGTCCTCATACGCAGTATTTT | CSAREWTSGPHTQYF
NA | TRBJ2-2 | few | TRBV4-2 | TGTGCCAGCAGCCAAGAGGGAGTGGGCGCGGAGCTGTTTTTT | CASSQEGVGAELFF
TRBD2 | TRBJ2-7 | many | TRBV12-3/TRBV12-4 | TGTGCCAGCAGTTTAGCGGCGGGAGGGCCTCTCGAGCAGTACTTC | CASSLAAGGPLEQYF
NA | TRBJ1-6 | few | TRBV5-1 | TGCGCCAGCAGTTTCAGCGGGCTAAGGGATTCACCCCTCCACTTT | CASSFSGLRDSPLHF
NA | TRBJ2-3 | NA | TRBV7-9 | TGTGCCAGCAATGAGCCTTCAGGGGCCGTCACAGATACGCAGTATTTT | CASNEPSGAVTDTQYF
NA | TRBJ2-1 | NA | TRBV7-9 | TGTGCCAGCAGCTACGCGGGGAACAATGAGCAGTTCTTC | CASSYAGNNEQFF
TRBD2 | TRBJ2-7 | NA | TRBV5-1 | TGCGCCAGCAGCTCTACTAGCGCCTCCTACGAGCAGTACTTC | CASSSTSASYEQYF
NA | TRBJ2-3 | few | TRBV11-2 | TGTGCCAGCAGCCGAAGGCCGTCAGGGATTAGAATGGCAGATACGCAGTATTTT | CASSRRPSGIRMADTQYF
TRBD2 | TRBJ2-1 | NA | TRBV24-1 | TGTGCCACCAGTGATCTAGCGGGAGGGCCTGGCAATGAGCAGTTCTTC | CATSDLAGGPGNEQFF
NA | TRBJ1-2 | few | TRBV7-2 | TGTGCCAGCAGCTTAGCAGGCTCCCGGTATGGCTACACCTTC | CASSLAGSRYGYTF
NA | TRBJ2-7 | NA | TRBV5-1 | TGCGCCAGCAGCTTGGGTCAGAACGTTGCCTACGAGCAGTACTTC | CASSLGQNVAYEQYF
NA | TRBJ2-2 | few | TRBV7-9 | TGTGCCAGCAGCCCCGCGGGGCTAGCTAGAGGGGAGCTGTTTTTT | CASSPAGLARGELFF
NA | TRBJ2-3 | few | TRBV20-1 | TGCAGTGCTAGTTACGACAGACGCACAGATACGCAGTATTTT | CSASYDRRTDTQYF
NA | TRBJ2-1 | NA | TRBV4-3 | TGCGCCAGCAGCCAAGAACGGACAGTATACAATGAGCAGTTCTTC | CASSQERTVYNEQFF
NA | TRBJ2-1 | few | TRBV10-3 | TGTGCCATCAATGGCAGGGAGGTCAATGAGCAGTTCTTC | CAINGREVNEQFF
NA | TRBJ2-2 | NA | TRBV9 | TGTGCCAGCAGCGTAGTACCAGACACCGGGGAGCTGTTTTTT | CASSVVPDTGELFF
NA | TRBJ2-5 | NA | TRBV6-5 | TGTGCCAGCAGTACTCGACACCTACAAGAGACCCAGTACTTC | CASSTRHLQETQYF
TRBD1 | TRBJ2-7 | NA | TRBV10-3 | TGTGCCATGGGGACAGGTCAGTCCTACGAGCAGTACTTC | CAMGTGQSYEQYF
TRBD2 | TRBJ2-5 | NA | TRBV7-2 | TGTGCCAGCAGCTTATTGGGACTAGCGGGATTCGGTGAGACCCAGTACTTC | CASSLLGLAGFGETQYF